Listed below are T cell receptor beta chains from one sample, sequenced in a study of identical twins. TCRdb itself ran the 5' RACE reads through MiXCR, one entry per CDR3 protein. The repertoire holds a few hundred thousand distinct CDR3 sequences, roughly an eighth seen once, with about 1% in the top ten. The same sample was also studied in work on yellow fever vaccine responses in identical twins.

Sequences were obtained from CD4+ T cells sorted from blood. The receptors were gathered from a woman aged 18-30 years in good health. Each CDR3 is given with its conserved first and last residue. The size entry is marked missing in some rows and otherwise reads once, few, many or a size class.

>-|TRBJ2-5|TRBV6-1
CASRGRYTQYF
>-|TRBJ2-7|TRBV3-1
CASSQSPAQQYF
>-|TRBJ2-2|TRBV7-9
CASSFSGASTGELFF
>-|TRBJ2-7|TRBV10-1
CASSDLRGSGSYEQYF
>many|TRBJ1-1|TRBV10-3
CAISESTTGYRGAFF
>many|TRBJ2-1|TRBV4-3
CASSQDPRSLYNEQFF
>-|TRBJ2-1|TRBV27
CATTHLGGGAENEQFF
>many|TRBJ2-1|TRBV7-2
CASSLGGGTYYNEQFF
>-|TRBJ2-1|TRBV5-6
CASSLVWRGGANEQFF
>-|TRBJ2-5|TRBV4-3
CASSRGPSGQETQYF
>many|TRBJ2-1|TRBV20-1
CSARIPGAPHIF
>many|TRBJ2-3|TRBV29-1
CSVAGRLTDTQYF
>-|TRBJ1-2|TRBV20-1
CSARLAYGYTF
>few|TRBJ2-7|TRBV29-1
CSVQFRTASYEQYF
>-|TRBJ2-5|TRBV24-1
CATSDSGDTEYQETQYF
>many|TRBJ2-2|TRBV5-1
CASSALNTGELFF
>-|TRBJ2-2|TRBV6-1
CASRDHRVWTGELFF
>few|TRBJ2-1|TRBV12-3/TRBV12-4
CASTRRGIYNEQFF
>many|TRBJ2-1|TRBV4-3
CASSHSPGGRDEQFF
>few|TRBJ1-6|TRBV20-1
CSAGRRDNSPLHF
>-|TRBJ2-3|TRBV19
CASSADRVDTQYF
>-|TRBJ2-5|TRBV28
CASSSILAGVQETQYF
>-|TRBJ2-3|TRBV23-1
CASSKVRLRGDHRYAQYF
>many|TRBJ2-7|TRBV5-1
CASTLSGGGYEQYF
>few|TRBJ2-1|TRBV24-1
CATSDSLAHDYNEQFF
>-|TRBJ1-3|TRBV4-2
CASSRRTGASNSGNTIYF
>many|TRBJ2-3|TRBV24-1
CATSGTGGTDTQYF
>-|TRBJ2-2|TRBV7-2
CASGQSGTSVTGELFF
>-|TRBJ2-5|TRBV24-1
CATSDLDGGAIKETQYF
>few|TRBJ2-3|TRBV18
CASDPGLGTDTQYF
>few|TRBJ2-7|TRBV7-2
CASSPNPGSFYEQYF
>few|TRBJ2-1|TRBV5-1
CASSFALGGNEQFF
>-|TRBJ2-7|TRBV6-2/TRBV6-3
CASRATSTGGAYEQYF
>few|TRBJ2-2|TRBV6-1
CASRDRAANTGELFF
>few|TRBJ1-1|TRBV19
CASSPQAKNTEAFF
>few|TRBJ2-3|TRBV5-1
CASQRGGTDTQYF
>-|TRBJ2-7|TRBV6-2/TRBV6-3
CASSYIASGTYEQYF
>few|TRBJ2-1|TRBV20-1
CSARDLAGLAGFNEQFF
>few|TRBJ2-7|TRBV12-3/TRBV12-4
CASRKQRDTYEQYF
>few|TRBJ2-1|TRBV6-2/TRBV6-3
CASSYELAGGRDHNEQFF
>few|TRBJ2-1|TRBV20-1
CSASLAIAGGQGEKQFF
>-|TRBJ2-5|TRBV2
CASSYRGVRETQYF